What follows are 31 T cell receptor beta chains derived from one specimen sequenced in a study of blood T cells in healthy people across ages. Combining a sample-barcoded 5' primer with a J-beta primer mix, a second PCR ran for roughly 7 to 12 cycles. TCRdb passed the 5' RACE reads through MiXCR, listing each CDR3 protein once. Seen here are 700,000 or so distinct CDR3 sequences, about a fifth observed once, and the top ten hold roughly 22%. Source material: blood. These receptors were taken from a man in his 70s in good health.

The genes are TRBV28 and TRBJ2-5, with a possible D match to TRBD2 (5 bases). CDR3 size: 16 residues. CDR1 is MDHEN, CDR2 SYDVKM, per germline. V was cut by 4 bases and J by 3 bases, with 18 bases left in between. Here the CDR3 DNA reads TGTGCCAGCAGTTCACCTAGACGGGGTTGGGAAGAGACCCAGTACTTC. Translated: CASSSPRRGWEETQYF. Full variable domain (missing parts from reference TRBV28 and TRBJ2-5): DVKVTQSSRYLVKRTGEKVFLECVQDMDHENMFWYRQDPGLGLRLIYFSYDVKMKEKGDIPEGYSVSREKKERFSLILESASTNQTSMYLCASSSPRRGWEETQYFGPGTRLLVL.

J is TRBJ2-3 and V is TRBV14, with D possibly TRBD2 on 6 matching bases. Trimming took 0 bases from V and 1 from J, leaving 17 bases between them. The V gene's germline CDR1 is SGHDN and CDR2 FVKESK. There are 18 residues in the CDR3. As DNA, the CDR3 is TGTGCCAGCAGCCAAGATGCAGTGGGGGGAACAGGCACAGATACGCAGTATTTT. This encodes CASSQDAVGGTGTDTQYF.

This rearrangement joins TRBV20-1 to TRBJ2-3; TRBD2 matches at 7 bases. The CDR3 has 14 amino acids. With V trimmed by 6 bases and J by 4 bases, 10 bases remained unmatched. From germline, CDR1 is DFQATT and CDR2 SNEGSKA (reference sequence). The CDR3 protein is CSARGRISADTQYF. CDR3 coding DNA: TGCAGTGCCCGCGGGAGAATCAGCGCAGATACGCAGTATTTT.

This clonotype was detected a few times. The chain has TRBV7-6 and TRBJ2-7; D is unclear. CDR3 length: 13 amino acids. Germline-derived CDR1 and CDR2 are SGHVS and FNYEAQ. Trimming cost V 6 bases and J 8 bases, with 17 bases left between them. The chain's CDR3 is CASSPRPFRKQYV. DNA of the CDR3: TGTGCCAGCAGTCCTAGGCCGTTCCGGAAGCAGTACGTC.

This clonotype was detected only a few times. CDR3 nucleotides: TGTGCCAGCAGTTACCGGAGGAGCCCTGAAGCTTTCTTT. The encoded protein is CASSYRRSPEAFF. V gene TRBV6-5 combines with J gene TRBJ1-1, with D uncertain. The length of the CDR3 is 13 residues. Trimming pared 2 bases from V and 6 bases from J, leaving 10 bases between. CDR1 and CDR2 (germline): MNHEY, SVGAGI.

CDR3 in DNA: TGTGCCAGCAGCTTCGGGATGTGGGAGGGCCAGTTCTTC. It specifies CASSFGMWEGQFF. The gene calls are TRBV5-5 and TRBJ2-1; TRBD2 matches 7 bases. The CDR3 contains 13 residues. J gave up 13 bases and V 2 bases, and 9 bases lay outside the gene matches. The germline V gene encodes CDR1 SGHKS and CDR2 YYEKEE (reference sequence).

This clonotype turned up a few times. This chain connects TRBV5-1 to TRBJ1-1; TRBD1 matches 8 bases. V trimming: 4 bases; J trimming: 11 bases; junction bases outside the gene matches: 10. Looked up from germline, CDR1 is SGHRS and CDR2 is YFSETQ. The CDR3 has 13 residues. CDR3 sequence reads: CASSPGQAGRAFF. The CDR3 DNA follows: TGCGCCAGCAGCCCGGGACAGGCTGGTCGGGCTTTCTTT.

This clonotype was counted many times. The rearrangement uses TRBV5-1 and TRBJ1-4, with D tentatively TRBD1 (5 bases). The V end was cut by 2 bases, the J end by 3 bases, with 8 bases between. CDR1 is SGHRS and CDR2 is YFSETQ in the germline V gene. The length of the CDR3 is 14 residues. The CDR3 loop is CASSLGDANEKLFF. Written as DNA, the CDR3 is TGCGCCAGCAGCTTAGGGGACGCTAATGAAAAACTGTTTTTT.

The chain employs TRBV27 and TRBJ2-1, with TRBD2 identical over 13 bases. The length of the CDR3 is 16 residues. CDR1 MNHEY and CDR2 SMNVEV come from the germline V gene (reference sequence). Trimming removed 8 bases from V and 0 bases from J; junction bases left unmatched: 4. CDR3 in amino acids: CASFTSGRGSYNEQFF. The CDR3 region has the DNA TGTGCCAGCTTTACTAGCGGGAGGGGCTCCTACAATGAGCAGTTCTTC.

This clonotype was seen a handful of times. This sequence joins TRBV12-3 or TRBV12-4 and TRBJ1-3; TRBD1 matches 7 bases. Trimming removed 5 bases from V and 4 bases from J; junction bases left unmatched: 8. The CDR3 consists of 15 residues. CDR3 DNA: TGTGCCAGCAGTGATTGGACAGGCTCAGGAAACACCATATATTTT. It specifies CASSDWTGSGNTIYF.

The chain links TRBV7-2 to TRBJ1-4; D unclear. The CDR3 is 15 amino acids. The germline V and J ends were trimmed by 0 bases and 0 bases, with 5 bases remaining between them. Germline CDR1 and CDR2: SGHTA and FQGNSA. Here the CDR3 reads CASSLASSTNEKLFF. As DNA, the CDR3 is TGTGCCAGCAGCTTAGCCTCATCAACTAATGAAAAACTGTTTTTT.

This chain joins TRBV20-1 and TRBJ2-1, with D maybe TRBD1 (6 bases). Germline-derived CDR1 and CDR2 are DFQATT and SNEGSKA (reference sequence). This CDR3 region has 13 residues. Trimming removed 5 bases at V and 6 bases at J, with 14 bases between. The DNA for the CDR3 is TGCAGTGCTTGGACAGTTGTCGGCAATGAGCAGTTCTTC. Its protein product is CSAWTVVGNEQFF.

This clonotype was seen more than once but under ten times. The gene calls are TRBV11-3 and TRBJ1-4, with D tentatively TRBD1 (6 bases). With 2 bases removed from V and 0 bases from J, the gap between germline ends came to 16 bases. CDR3 length: 18 residues. Germline CDR1 and CDR2: SGHNT and YENEEA. The CDR3 nucleotides are TGTGCCAGCAGCTTAAACAGGGTGTCCGAAGCAACTAATGAAAAACTGTTTTTT. Amino acid sequence: CASSLNRVSEATNEKLFF.

This chain joins TRBV29-1 and TRBJ2-7; 10 nucleotides match TRBD2. The CDR3 length is 16 residues. The ends lost 0 bases at V and 0 bases at J; junction bases unmatched: 5. The germline gives CDR1 SQVTM, CDR2 ANQGSEA. In DNA, the CDR3 is TGCAGCGTTGAAGACCCAACTAGCGGGGCCTCCTACGAGCAGTACTTC. This codes for CSVEDPTSGASYEQYF.

The V call is TRBV5-1, the J call TRBJ2-1; 10 positions match TRBD1. The J call may be faulty, since TRBJ2-7 better matches the DNA end. The CDR3 extends over 15 amino acids. The germline gives CDR1 SGHRS, CDR2 YFSETQ. CDR3 in amino acids: CASSSGQGLSNEQYF. The CDR3 nucleotides are TGCGCCAGCAGTTCGGGACAGGGGTTGTCCAACGAGCAGTACTTC.

J is TRBJ1-1 and V is TRBV25-1; D remains ambiguous. V lost 4 bases to trimming and J lost 0 bases, with 15 bases between them. The CDR3 has 16 amino acids. Germline loops: CDR1 MGHDK, CDR2 SYGVNS. CDR3 in amino acids: CASSAGFGNMNTEAFF. The CDR3, as DNA: TGTGCCAGCAGTGCCGGGTTCGGGAACATGAACACTGAAGCTTTCTTT.

This clonotype was observed a few times. The chain couples TRBV7-3 to TRBJ1-2; a possible D gene is TRBD1 (5 bases). Looked up from germline, CDR1 is SGHTA and CDR2 is FQGTGA. V gave up 6 bases and J gave up 13 bases, with 21 bases separating them. The CDR3 length is 13 residues. The CDR3 region is CASRVPQVGQPTF. The CDR3 DNA follows: TGTGCCAGCAGAGTACCTCAAGTGGGGCAGCCCACCTTC.

This chain joins TRBV12-3 or TRBV12-4 and TRBJ1-2, with TRBD1 identical over 8 bases. The CDR3 totals 13 residues. The J segment lost 4 bases and the V segment lost 6 bases, leaving 4 bases of the junction unmatched. CDR3 region: CASRGTGIYGYTF. CDR3 coding DNA: TGTGCCAGCAGGGGGACAGGAATCTATGGCTACACCTTC.

The rearrangement links TRBV28 to TRBJ2-7, with D unresolved. Near its end, the DNA agrees better with TRBJ2-1, so the J call may be wrong. Germline V gene sequence: CDR1 MDHEN, CDR2 SYDVKM. The CDR3 length is 14 residues. CDR3 DNA: TGTGCCAGCAGTTCCCTTGGACCCACTTATGAGCAGTTCTTC. Translation gives CASSSLGPTYEQFF.

This clonotype was detected only a few times. The rearrangement joins TRBV24-1 to TRBJ2-6; 9 bases are a match to TRBD1. From germline, CDR1 is KGHDR and CDR2 SFDVKD. The CDR3 extends over 17 amino acids. V dropped 3 bases and J dropped 3; count of bases not matched to a gene: 5. Written as DNA, the CDR3 is TGTGCCACCAGTGATAGGGACAGGGCGCATGGGGCCAACGTCCTGACTTTC. Protein sequence: CATSDRDRAHGANVLTF.

The chain recombines TRBV7-8 with TRBJ2-7; TRBD1 or TRBD2 may be the D gene (5 bases each). Germline loops: CDR1 SGHVS, CDR2 FQNEAQ. The CDR3 loop spans 15 amino acids. V lost 7 bases, J lost 0 bases, and 16 bases lay in between. CDR3 loop: CASTNPWGSSYEQYF. The CDR3 DNA reads as TGTGCCAGCACCAACCCGTGGGGGTCCTCCTACGAGCAGTACTTC.

The chain employs TRBV2 and TRBJ1-4; a possible D gene is TRBD1 (5 bases). The CDR3 covers 13 residues. Trimming pared 8 bases from V and 8 bases from J, leaving 15 bases between. The V gene's germline CDR1 is SNHLY and CDR2 FYNNEI. The CDR3 loop is CASGRERGEKLFF. The CDR3 coding sequence is TGTGCCAGCGGCAGGGAACGGGGCGAAAAACTGTTTTTT.

The chain employs TRBV12-3 or TRBV12-4 and TRBJ2-6; D is ambiguous. This CDR3 has 15 amino acids. The V end lost 7 bases, the J end lost 4 bases, and 14 bases lay between the germline ends. The CDR3 loop reads CASTATESGANVLTF. The CDR3 DNA reads as TGTGCCAGCACCGCAACCGAATCCGGGGCCAACGTCCTGACTTTC.

The CDR3 is CASFGGGLGYNEQFF. The CDR3 bases are TGTGCCAGCTTCGGTGGGGGGTTGGGATACAATGAGCAGTTCTTC. The rearrangement uses TRBV27 and TRBJ2-1; a possible D gene is TRBD2 (6 bases). V was pared by 8 bases and J by 4 bases, with 18 bases between. CDR3 length: 15 residues. Germline CDR1 MNHEY, CDR2 SMNVEV (reference sequence).

Concerning this clonotype: An end of the junction does not agree with germline; a read error may underlie this. The chain couples TRBV5-1 to TRBJ2-1; 10 bases align to TRBD2. The CDR3 contains 17 residues. The germline gives CDR1 SGHRS, CDR2 YFSETQ. Written as DNA, the CDR3 is TGCGCCAGCAGCGGGTCACTAGCGGGGCAGGGACAGAATGAGCAGCTCTTC. Translation: CASSGSLAGQGQNEQLF.

The chain couples TRBV12-3 or TRBV12-4 to TRBJ1-2, with 7 positions matching TRBD1. J gave up 6 bases and V 3 bases, and 10 bases lay outside the gene matches. CDR3 length: 15 amino acids. The CDR3 loop reads CASSLAQGQVHGYTF. Here the CDR3 DNA reads TGTGCCAGCAGTTTGGCCCAAGGACAGGTTCATGGCTACACCTTC.

This clonotype has at least ten counts. The chain combines TRBV7-9 with TRBJ1-2; D perhaps matches TRBD1 (6 bases). Deletions cut 5 bases from V and 5 bases from J, with 18 bases between. In germline, CDR1 is SEHNR, CDR2 FQNEAQ (reference sequence). The CDR3 extends over 15 amino acids. In nucleotides, the CDR3 is TGTGCCAGCAGCCCGGGACACGCCCAGGAATATGGCTACACCTTC. This gives the protein CASSPGHAQEYGYTF.

The chain recombines TRBV6-5 with TRBJ2-7; 9 nucleotides align to TRBD1. Germline V gives CDR1 MNHEY, CDR2 SVGAGI. CDR3 size: 17 residues. V shed 1 base and J 5 bases; nucleotides not matched to a gene: 12. The CDR3 nucleotides are TGTGCCAGCAGTTACTTTTTCTCCCGGGACAGGGCCAACGAGCAGTACTTC. As protein: CASSYFFSRDRANEQYF.

This clonotype was counted between two and nine times. The chain's CDR3 is CSAISRGGRNEQFF. CDR3 nucleotide sequence: TGCAGTGCTATCTCCCGGGGGGGTCGCAATGAGCAGTTCTTC. This chain joins TRBV20-1 and TRBJ2-1; TRBD2 aligns across 8 bases. Germline values: CDR1 DFQATT, CDR2 SNEGSKA (reference sequence). The CDR3 totals 14 residues. Trimming at V came to 4 bases and at J to 6 bases, leaving 8 bases not matched to a gene.

A few counts support this clonotype. This chain uses TRBV20-1 with TRBJ2-3; 13 bases align to TRBD2. The CDR3 covers 17 residues. The germline V gene encodes CDR1 DFQATT and CDR2 SNEGSKA (reference sequence). Losses at the gene ends were 4 bases for V and 9 bases for J; bases not matched to a gene: 16. The CDR3 sequence is CSATPRLAGGRAGTQYF. CDR3 DNA sequence: TGCAGTGCTACCCCCCGACTAGCGGGAGGCCGTGCCGGGACGCAGTATTTT.

This sequence joins TRBV12-3 or TRBV12-4 and TRBJ1-2; possibly TRBD1 for D (5 bases). The CDR3 sequence is 14 residues long. V was pared by 1 base and J by 7 bases, with 13 bases between. CDR3 protein: CASSLGDGLGGYTF. CDR3 DNA: TGTGCCAGCAGTTTAGGGGACGGTCTCGGTGGCTACACCTTC.